This T cell receptor beta chain came from a study of blood T cell repertoires in COVID-19. On the study more broadly: Some COVID-19 samples were acute and others convalescent; all came from the United States, Italy and Spain. T cells, B-cell-depleted T cells, or PBMCs provided the cDNA or gDNA that served as material.

As originally analysed: Reference gene primer amplification gave estimated nucleated cell counts. The table came from immunoSEQ multiplex PCR; TCRdb's copy has only in-frame clones and leaves some out. Clonal size and the V and J genes are those of that table, whereas D and trimming came from the DNA. The data contain some 33,000 clones, about 89% of them singletons. The germline CDR1 and CDR2 sequences are MDHEN and SYDVKM. V lost 4 bases and J lost 0; bases outside the gene matches: 8. There are 16 residues in the CDR3. This chain links TRBV28 with TRBJ1-2; 7 nucleotides agree with TRBD1. This TCR was recovered from a human donor in a cohort sampled during active COVID-19. Sequenced sample: peripheral blood. The CDR3 region is CASSSGQSPSNYGYTF. CDR3 in DNA: TGTGCCAGCAGTTCGGGACAGTCCCCGTCTAACTATGGCTACACCTTC.